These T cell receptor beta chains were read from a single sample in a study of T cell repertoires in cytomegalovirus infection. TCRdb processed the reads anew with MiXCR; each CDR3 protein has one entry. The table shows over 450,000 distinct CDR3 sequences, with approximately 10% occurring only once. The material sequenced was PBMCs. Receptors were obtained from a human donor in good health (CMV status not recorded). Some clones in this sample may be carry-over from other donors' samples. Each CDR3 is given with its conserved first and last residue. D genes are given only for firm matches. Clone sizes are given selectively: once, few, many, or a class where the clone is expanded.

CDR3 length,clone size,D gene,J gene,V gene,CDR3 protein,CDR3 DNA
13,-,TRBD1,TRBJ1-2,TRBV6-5,CASNRGPYYGYTF,TGTGCCAGCAACAGGGGGCCCTACTATGGCTACACCTTC
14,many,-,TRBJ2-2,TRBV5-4,CASSFVANTGELFF,TGTGCCAGCAGCTTTGTCGCGAACACCGGGGAGCTGTTTTTT
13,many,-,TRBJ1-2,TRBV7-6,CASSLGGLYGYTF,TGTGCCAGCAGCTTAGGGGGACTTTATGGCTACACCTTC
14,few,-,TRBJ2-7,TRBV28,CASSRGTGTYEQYF,TGTGCCAGCAGTCGAGGGACGGGAACCTACGAGCAGTACTTC
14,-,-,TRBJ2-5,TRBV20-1,CSARDGVYQETQYF,TGCAGTGCTAGAGATGGCGTGTACCAAGAGACCCAGTACTTC
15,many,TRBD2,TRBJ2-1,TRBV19,CASRSASGAYNEQFF,TGTGCCAGTAGATCGGCTAGCGGGGCTTACAATGAGCAGTTCTTC
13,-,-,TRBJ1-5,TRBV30,CAWRAGSNQPQHF,TGTGCCTGGAGGGCAGGTAGCAATCAGCCCCAGCATTTT
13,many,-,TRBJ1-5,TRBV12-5,CASEEQGRQPQHF,TGTGCTAGTGAAGAACAGGGTCGTCAGCCCCAGCATTTT
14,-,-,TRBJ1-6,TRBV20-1,CSAREGQLNSPLHF,TGCAGTGCTAGAGAAGGGCAGCTTAATTCACCCCTCCACTTT
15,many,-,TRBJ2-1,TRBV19,CASSIVRLQYNEQFF,TGTGCCAGTAGTATAGTAAGATTACAATACAATGAGCAGTTCTTC
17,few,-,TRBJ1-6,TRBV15,CATSSPNLQGVDSPLHF,TGTGCCACCAGCAGCCCGAACCTACAGGGAGTTGATTCACCCCTCCACTTT
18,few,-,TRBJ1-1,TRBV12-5,CASGLPIGTRGGPTEAFF,TGTGCTAGTGGTTTGCCTATAGGTACGCGGGGGGGGCCCACTGAAGCTTTCTTT
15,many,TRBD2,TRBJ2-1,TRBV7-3,CASSLTGPGGNEQFF,TGTGCCAGCAGCTTAACCGGGCCCGGGGGGAATGAGCAGTTCTTC
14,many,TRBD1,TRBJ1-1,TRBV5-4,CASRRTGRNTEAFF,TGTGCCAGCAGAAGGACAGGAAGGAACACTGAAGCTTTCTTT
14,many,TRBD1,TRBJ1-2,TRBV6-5,CASSYGRTGYGYTF,TGTGCCAGCAGTTACGGTCGGACAGGCTATGGCTACACCTTC
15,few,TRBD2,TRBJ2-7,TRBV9,CASSEEAGAGDEQYF,TGTGCCAGCAGCGAGGAGGCGGGAGCTGGCGACGAGCAGTACTTC
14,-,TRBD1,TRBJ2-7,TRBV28,CASSSTGGNYEQYF,TGTGCCAGCAGTTCGACAGGGGGCAACTACGAGCAGTACTTC
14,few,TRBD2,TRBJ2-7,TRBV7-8,CASSGTSGAYEQYF,TGTGCCAGCAGCGGGACTAGCGGGGCCTACGAGCAGTACTTC
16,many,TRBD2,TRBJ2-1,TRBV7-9,CASSQMTSGNYNEQFF,TGTGCCAGCAGTCAGATGACTAGCGGGAACTACAATGAGCAGTTCTTC
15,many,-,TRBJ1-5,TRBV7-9,CASSSDRLKGKPQHF,TGTGCCAGCAGCTCCGACAGGTTAAAGGGGAAGCCCCAGCATTTT
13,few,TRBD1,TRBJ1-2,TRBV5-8,CASGPRQGYGYTF,TGTGCCAGCGGCCCGAGACAGGGGTATGGCTACACCTTC
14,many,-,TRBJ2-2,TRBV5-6,CASSLAGQTTGLFF,TGTGCCAGCAGCTTGGCGGGACAAACCACGGGGCTGTTTTTT
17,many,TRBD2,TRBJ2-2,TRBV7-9,CASSGPGAGGPTGELFF,TGTGCCAGCAGTGGCCCCGGAGCGGGAGGGCCCACCGGGGAGCTGTTTTTT
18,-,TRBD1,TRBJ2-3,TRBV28,CASSFQGKGALSTDTQYF,TGTGCCAGCAGTTTCCAAGGGAAGGGGGCCCTTAGCACAGATACGCAGTATTTT
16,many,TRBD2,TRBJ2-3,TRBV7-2,CASRTGREGGTDTQYF,TGTGCCAGCAGAACCGGTCGGGAGGGGGGGACAGATACGCAGTATTTT
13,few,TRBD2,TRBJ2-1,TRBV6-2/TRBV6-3,CASQNSGDNEQFF,TGTGCCAGTCAGAATAGCGGGGACAATGAGCAGTTCTTC
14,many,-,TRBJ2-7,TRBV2,CASNGPDLNYEQYF,TGTGCCAGCAACGGGCCCGACCTCAACTACGAGCAGTACTTC
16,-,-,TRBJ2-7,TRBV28,CASSLRQATGSYEQYF,TGTGCCAGCAGTTTGCGGCAAGCGACAGGCTCCTACGAGCAGTACTTC
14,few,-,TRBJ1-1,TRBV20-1,CSASYRAMNTEAFF,TGCAGTGCTAGCTACAGGGCCATGAACACTGAAGCTTTCTTT
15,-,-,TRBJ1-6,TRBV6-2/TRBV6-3,CASSYDSLRNSPLHF,TGTGCCAGCAGTTACGACAGCCTAAGAAATTCACCCCTCCACTTT
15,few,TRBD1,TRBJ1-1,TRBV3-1,CASSHQDRGGAEAFF,TGTGCCAGCAGCCATCAGGACAGGGGAGGCGCTGAAGCTTTCTTT
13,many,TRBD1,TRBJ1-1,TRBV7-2,CASRGTGNTEAFF,TGTGCCAGCAGGGGGACAGGGAACACTGAAGCTTTCTTT
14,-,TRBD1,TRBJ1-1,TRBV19,CATTPGQGASRPFF,TGTGCCACTACCCCGGGACAGGGGGCGAGCAGGCCTTTCTTT
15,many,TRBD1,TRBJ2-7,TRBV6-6,CASSQGRQGTTEQYF,TGTGCCAGCAGCCAAGGACGACAGGGAACTACGGAGCAGTACTTC
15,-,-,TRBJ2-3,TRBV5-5,CASSLGLLAGDTQYF,TGTGCCAGCAGCTTGGGACTTTTGGCGGGAGATACGCAGTATTTT
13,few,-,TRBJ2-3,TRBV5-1,CASSLSESDTQYF,TGCGCCAGCAGCTTGTCAGAATCGGATACGCAGTATTTT
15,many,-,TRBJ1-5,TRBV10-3,CAISDSAGSNQPQHF,TGTGCCATCAGTGACTCGGCCGGGAGCAATCAGCCCCAGCATTTT
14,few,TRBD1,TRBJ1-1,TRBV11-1,CASSPDRGGTEAFF,TGTGCCAGCAGCCCCGACAGGGGGGGAACTGAAGCTTTCTTT
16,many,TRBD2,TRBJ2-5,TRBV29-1,CSVLRATSGIQETQYF,TGCAGCGTTCTGAGGGCCACTAGCGGGATACAAGAGACCCAGTACTTC
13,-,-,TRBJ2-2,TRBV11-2,CASSLVGAGELFF,TGTGCCAGCAGCTTAGTGGGGGCCGGGGAGCTGTTTTTT
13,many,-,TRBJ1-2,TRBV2,CASSEQGWDGYTF,TGTGCCAGCAGTGAGCAGGGTTGGGATGGCTACACCTTC
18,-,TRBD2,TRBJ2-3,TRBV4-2,CASSQGLAGVGSADTQYF,TGTGCCAGCAGCCAAGGACTAGCGGGAGTCGGCAGTGCAGATACGCAGTATTTT
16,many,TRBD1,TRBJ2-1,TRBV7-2,CASSLALGQGFDEQFF,TGTGCCAGCAGCTTAGCGCTGGGACAGGGTTTCGATGAGCAGTTCTTC
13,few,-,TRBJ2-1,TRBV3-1,CASSSGIGNEQFF,TGTGCCAGCAGCAGCGGAATTGGGAATGAGCAGTTCTTC
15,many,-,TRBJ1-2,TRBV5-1,CASSLRAGRDYGYTF,TGCGCCAGCAGCTTGCGCGCCGGCAGGGACTATGGCTACACCTTC
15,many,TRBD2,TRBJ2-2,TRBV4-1,CASSQTGTSVGELFF,TGCGCCAGCAGCCAAACCGGGACTAGCGTGGGGGAGCTGTTTTTT
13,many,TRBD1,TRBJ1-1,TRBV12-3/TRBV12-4,CASSLGGGSEAFF,TGTGCCAGCAGTTTGGGAGGGGGCAGTGAAGCTTTCTTT
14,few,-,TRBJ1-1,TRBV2,CASSVETGNTEAFF,TGTGCCAGCAGTGTAGAGACAGGGAACACTGAAGCTTTCTTT
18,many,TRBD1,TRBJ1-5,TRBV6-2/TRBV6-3,CASSYWTGENSPNQPQHF,TGTGCCAGCAGTTACTGGACAGGGGAAAACAGCCCAAATCAGCCCCAGCATTTT
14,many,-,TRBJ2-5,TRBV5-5,CASSFQGQQETQYF,TGTGCCAGCAGCTTTCAGGGTCAGCAAGAGACCCAGTACTTC
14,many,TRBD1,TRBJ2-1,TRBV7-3,CASSPQGADNEQFF,TGTGCCAGCAGCCCTCAGGGGGCCGACAATGAGCAGTTCTTC
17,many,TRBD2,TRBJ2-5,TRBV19,CASSPGLAGGSQETQYF,TGTGCCAGTAGTCCCGGACTAGCGGGGGGGAGTCAAGAGACCCAGTACTTC